The source of this T cell receptor beta chain is a study of T cells after yellow fever vaccination. The 5'RACE template-switching step produced TCR cDNA and added a universal primer site and UMIs. TCRdb itself ran the 5' RACE reads through MiXCR, one entry per CDR3 protein. This sample has roughly 170,000 distinct CDR3 sequences; approximately 6.2% occur once, and the top ten carry 2.9%. Study-wide findings and caveats: Primary-vaccination clones mostly resurfaced post-booster (about 95% CD4, more than 85% CD8). Across the CD4 and CD8 compartments, a small share of clonotypes was present in both.

V was cut by 1 base and J by 7 bases, with 13 bases left in between. The CDR3 is 14 amino acids. Germline CDR1 is SGHTA and CDR2 is FQGNSA. There are a few counts of this clonotype. Its antigen is not known. The sample here was CD4+ T cells sorted from PBMCs, taken on the day of the first yellow fever vaccination. This clonotype was obtained from a man aged 18 to 29 who received the YFV17D yellow fever vaccine. V is TRBV7-2 and J is TRBJ2-5; D remains unclear. CDR3 DNA sequence: TGTGCCAGCAGCTTAGGACCCCTCGACTCGACCCAGTACTTC. Protein sequence: CASSLGPLDSTQYF.